The rows below give T cell receptor beta chains drawn from one sample of a study of blood T cells in healthy people across ages. Each CDR3 protein is one row after TCRdb ran MiXCR on the 5' RACE reads. The data hold approximately 490,000 distinct CDR3 sequences, with less than 25% observed a single time. The same data also went into a second study, on T cells of mothers and their children.

Input material: blood. These receptors were taken from a boy under 18 in good health. Each CDR3 is given with its conserved first and last residue. Each record gives: clone size, D gene, V gene, J gene, CDR3 DNA, CDR3 protein. A D gene is named only where the DNA matches it firmly. Size is stated for part of the rows, as once, few or many counts, or as a class when the clone is expanded.

-	-	TRBV4-3	TRBJ2-7	TGCGCCAGCAGCCAAGATGCCCCGGCGGGGGACATCTCCTACGAGCAGTACTTC	CASSQDAPAGDISYEQYF
-	-	TRBV21-1	TRBJ2-5	TGTGCCAGCAGCAAAAGAGCCCCCGGGGGGAACCAAGAGACCCAGTACTTC	CASSKRAPGGNQETQYF
few	-	TRBV10-3	TRBJ1-2	TGTGCCATCAGTGGCAATCCGGCCTATGGCTACACCTTC	CAISGNPAYGYTF
-	TRBD1	TRBV6-2/TRBV6-3	TRBJ1-5	TGTGCCAGCAGTTCCCGGGACAGGGAATTGAGCAATCAGCCCCAGCATTTT	CASSSRDRELSNQPQHF
few	TRBD1	TRBV28	TRBJ1-5	TGTGCCAGCAGTTTAACAGGGGGCGTCAATCAGCCCCAGCATTTT	CASSLTGGVNQPQHF
few	-	TRBV12-3/TRBV12-4	TRBJ1-3	TGTGCCAGCGGTTTGGCCCTCCATAGGACTGGAAACACCATATATTTT	CASGLALHRTGNTIYF
few	TRBD2	TRBV7-2	TRBJ2-4	TGTGCCAGCGGCGGGAGGGCCACCTTGAGGGCCAAAGACATTCAGTACTTC	CASGGRATLRAKDIQYF
-	-	TRBV28	TRBJ2-2	TGTGCCAGCTCGATCACGACCCCCGGGGAGCTGTTTTTT	CASSITTPGELFF
many	TRBD1	TRBV6-2/TRBV6-3	TRBJ1-5	TGTGCCAGCAGTTATAAGGGGGCTGGTCAGCCCCAGCATTTT	CASSYKGAGQPQHF
-	-	TRBV7-9	TRBJ2-3	TGTGCCAGCAGCTTAGACCCGGGACCCACAGATACGCAGTATTTT	CASSLDPGPTDTQYF
few	-	TRBV6-5	TRBJ1-1	TGTGCCAGCAGTTTCGGGAGGACGAACACTGAAGCTTTCTTT	CASSFGRTNTEAFF
few	TRBD2	TRBV27	TRBJ2-7	TGTGCCAGCAGTCTCGAGGGAGGGCCTTCCTACGAGCAGTACTTC	CASSLEGGPSYEQYF
-	-	TRBV28	TRBJ2-7	TGTGCCAGCAGTGTTAACAGGGCGAAGTGGTACTTC	CASSVNRAKWYF
few	TRBD1	TRBV6-2/TRBV6-3	TRBJ2-2	TGTGCCAGCAGACGCACAGGGGGCGCATTCGGGGAGCTGTTTTTT	CASRRTGGAFGELFF
-	-	TRBV27	TRBJ2-7	TGTGCCAGCAGTTTCGTGGGGCGAGAGCAGTACTTC	CASSFVGREQYF
-	-	TRBV7-2	TRBJ2-2	TGTGCCAGCAGCTTAGTCGGGGCCGGGGAGCTGTTTTTT	CASSLVGAGELFF
-	TRBD1	TRBV4-1	TRBJ2-7	TGCGCCAGCACCCGTGGACAGGGGCAACTCTACGAGCAGTACTTC	CASTRGQGQLYEQYF
few	-	TRBV29-1	TRBJ2-5	TGCAGCGTCCAGACCGTTGAGCAGTACTTC	CSVQTVEQYF
once	-	TRBV14	TRBJ2-7	TGTGCCAGCAGCCAGAACGGGGCCTTCTCCTACGAGCAGTACTTC	CASSQNGAFSYEQYF
few	-	TRBV29-1	TRBJ2-5	TGCAGCGTTGGGGGGCTGGAGACCCAGTACTTC	CSVGGLETQYF
many	-	TRBV28	TRBJ1-5	TGTGCCAGCAGTTTCCGGATCTATAGCAATCAGCCCCAGCATTTT	CASSFRIYSNQPQHF
-	-	TRBV24-1	TRBJ2-1	TGTGCCACCAGTGATACCTTAGCGGAGCAGTTCTTC	CATSDTLAEQFF
few	TRBD2	TRBV28	TRBJ2-7	TGTGCCAGCAGTTTATACACGGGACTAGCGGCCTCCTACGAGCAGTACTTC	CASSLYTGLAASYEQYF
-	-	TRBV6-2/TRBV6-3	TRBJ2-1	TGTGCCACCAGCGGACTGGAGAATTACAATGAGCAGTTCTTC	CATSGLENYNEQFF
-	-	TRBV28	TRBJ2-3	TGTGCCAGCAAGGAGCTAGGTCGTGGGCTAACAGATACGCAGTATTTT	CASKELGRGLTDTQYF
-	TRBD2	TRBV29-1	TRBJ2-1	TGCAGCGTTGACGAGCGGGGGCGTACCTACAATGAGCAGTTCTTC	CSVDERGRTYNEQFF
few	TRBD2	TRBV7-3	TRBJ2-1	TGTGCCAGCAGCTTAACGCGAGCTAGCGGCTACCCACCTACCAATGAGCAGTTCTTC	CASSLTRASGYPPTNEQFF
-	-	TRBV4-1	TRBJ1-5	TGCGCCAGCAGCCAAGATTGGAAAGGACAGCCCCAGCATTTT	CASSQDWKGQPQHF
few	-	TRBV20-1	TRBJ2-1	TGCAGTGCTAGAGATAGACAATCGAGCTCCTACAATGAGCAGTTCTTC	CSARDRQSSSYNEQFF
few	-	TRBV28	TRBJ1-2	TGTGCCAGCAGTTTAATGGTGTCGCAAGGGCTCGGCTACACCTTC	CASSLMVSQGLGYTF
-	-	TRBV6-2/TRBV6-3	TRBJ1-5	TGTGCCAGCAGTTACGGGGGGGCGGGTCAGCCCCAGCATTTT	CASSYGGAGQPQHF
few	-	TRBV28	TRBJ1-2	TGTGCCAGCAGCCCGCGGGGGGCGACCGGCTACACCTTC	CASSPRGATGYTF
-	-	TRBV6-5	TRBJ1-2	TGTGCCAGCAGTCGGGACGCCAACTATGGCTACACCTTC	CASSRDANYGYTF
few	-	TRBV5-4	TRBJ2-7	TGTGCCAGCAGCTCACGCCGGGATCCCCCCTACGAGCAGTACTTC	CASSSRRDPPYEQYF
-	TRBD1	TRBV5-1	TRBJ1-1	TGCGCCAGCAGCTTGGCCAGGGGGATAACTGAAGCTTTCTTT	CASSLARGITEAFF
few	-	TRBV4-2	TRBJ2-5	TGTGCCAGCAGCCAAGATTGGCGCCTGACTGGGCGGGGCGGAGAGACCCAGTACTTC	CASSQDWRLTGRGGETQYF
-	-	TRBV7-6	TRBJ2-1	TGTGCCAGCAGCTTAGAGGGAGAGGGCCACTACAATGAGCAGTTCTTC	CASSLEGEGHYNEQFF
few	TRBD2	TRBV7-3	TRBJ2-7	TGTGCCAGCAGCCCGCGGGAGTTCGCCTACGAGCAGTACTTC	CASSPREFAYEQYF
-	TRBD1	TRBV20-1	TRBJ1-5	TGCAGTGCTGGCGGTGAATTCGGGACAGGGGGGAATCAGCCCCAGCATTTT	CSAGGEFGTGGNQPQHF
many	-	TRBV27	TRBJ2-5	TGTGCCAGCAGTCCCTCCCGGGCCCAAGCCCAAGAGACCCAGTACTTC	CASSPSRAQAQETQYF
-	-	TRBV4-1	TRBJ2-3	TGCGCCAGCAGCCAACCCCGGGACATCATAGATACGCAGTATTTT	CASSQPRDIIDTQYF
-	-	TRBV7-2	TRBJ2-1	TGTGCCAGCAGCTTAGCGGGGTTAGGCTACAATGAGCAGTTCTTC	CASSLAGLGYNEQFF
few	-	TRBV3-1	TRBJ2-7	TGTGCCAGCAGCCGACGCTGGCACGAGCAGTACTTC	CASSRRWHEQYF
few	TRBD1	TRBV29-1	TRBJ2-5	TGCAGCGTTGAAGCGCAACAGGGGGCTCTGGGGACCCAGTACTTC	CSVEAQQGALGTQYF
few	-	TRBV10-3	TRBJ2-5	TGTGCCATCAGTGAGTCTGCACAAGAGACCCTGTACTTC	CAISESAQETLYF
-	TRBD1	TRBV24-1	TRBJ2-2	TGTGCCACCAGTGATCCACCCGGGACAGGGACCCCCGGGGAGCTGTTTTTT	CATSDPPGTGTPGELFF
-	-	TRBV27	TRBJ2-7	TGTGCCAGCAGCACTGCAGGCTACGAGCAGTACTTC	CASSTAGYEQYF
-	-	TRBV7-9	TRBJ2-5	TGTGCCAGCAGCCCTGGAATCGCGGGCCAAGAGACCCAGTACTTC	CASSPGIAGQETQYF
-	-	TRBV3-1	TRBJ2-1	TGTGCCAGCAGCCAAGAGGTACGCGGGCGGAGCTCCTACAATGAGCAGTTCTTC	CASSQEVRGRSSYNEQFF
-	TRBD2	TRBV4-3	TRBJ2-1	TGCGCCAGCAGCCAAGATACGACTAGCTTGCGCCACAATGAGCAGTTCTTC	CASSQDTTSLRHNEQFF
-	-	TRBV9	TRBJ1-6	TGTGCCAGCAGCCGCCAAGGGGGTACCTATAATTCACCCCTCCACTTT	CASSRQGGTYNSPLHF
few	TRBD1	TRBV24-1	TRBJ1-5	TGTGCCACCAGTGATGGGACAGGGGGCAATCAGCCCCAGCATTTT	CATSDGTGGNQPQHF
few	-	TRBV5-1	TRBJ2-7	TGCGCCAGCAGCCCCCTAATCGGGAGCTCCTACGAGCAGTACTTC	CASSPLIGSSYEQYF